This T cell receptor (beta chain) was captured in a study of cytomegalovirus exposure and HLA in healthy donors listed by TCRdb under 2017. With regard to the full study: An earlier analysis of 587 of the donors reported 250 to 350 Gb of sequence data and 117 million unique TCR beta sequences from approximately 180 million T cells. Approximately 300 gigabases of sequencing data and tens of millions of unique TCR sequences were included in an early release covering 500 to 750 HLA-typed donors. The genetic ancestry cluster associated with self-reported Caucasian donors included around four fifths of the roughly 390 genotyped donors. The study aimed to test whether cataloging public T cell receptors could reveal signatures of past pathogen exposure. Using immunosequencing, the study profiled T cell repertoires from roughly 650 subjects and related those repertoires to cytomegalovirus serostatus. Besides the first cohort of 666 subjects, a separate validation cohort made up of 120 different subjects was used. High-throughput TCR immunosequencing, statistical association of individual TCRs with disease status, and machine learning were combined to predict cytomegalovirus infection status. To study patterns of TCR occurrence, a later analysis re-analyzed previously published TCR beta repertoires from 666 donors and added high-resolution HLA genotyping. Rather than using new phenotypic data, the later analysis identified candidate immune exposures from TCR beta sequences and from how often those sequences occurred across donors. In an earlier analysis of several hundred of the donors, high-throughput TCR beta sequencing was used to judge whether each TCR beta V gene segment behaved as functional or pseudogenic. Donor age, sex, ethnicity and CMV serostatus were collected together with the repertoire data. A later genetic analysis used genome-wide SNP genotypes for about 60% of the roughly 700 donors, treating that subset as a discovery cohort. All discovery cohort repertoires had been generated using a single sequencing platform. HLA typing covered class I and class II loci at four-digit resolution. Typing coverage differed by locus: A, B, C, DRB1 and DQB1 were typed in about 620-640 donors, DQA1 in approximately 520, DPA1 in some 570, and DPB1 in 400 to 490. Several DR-DQ haplotypes were treated as single units for association and clustering because of strong linkage in the cohort. Among about 410 genotyped donors of the cohort, an average of around 220,000 unique TCR beta nucleotide sequences was sequenced per donor, of which approximately 19% were non-productive.

Preparation of the library involved the immunoSEQ multiplex PCR assay. A mixture of 60 forward primers for TCR Vbeta segments and 13 reverse primers for TCR Jbeta segments was used in the multiplex PCR. A multiplex PCR assay on genomic DNA amplified the CDR3 region of rearranged TCR beta genes. The Illumina HiSeq System was used to sequence the amplified TCR beta libraries as 87-base-pair reads. The authors' analysis ran thus. Across the 670 or so repertoires, a later analysis counted tens of millions of unique TCR beta chains, 8.5 million to 12 million of which were shared by at least two donors. To remove PCR and sequencing errors, raw reads were error-corrected and collapsed into unique sequences using a nearest-neighbor algorithm that merged closely related sequences. To assign V, D and J gene segments, CDR3 sequences were aligned to IMGT reference sequences. For a sequence to be retained, at least a six-nucleotide match to both a V gene segment and a J gene segment was required. Rearrangements were classified as productive when the CDR3 lacked stop codons and remained in frame with V and J, and all other rearrangements were classified as non-productive. Following IMGT convention, CDR3 was defined as the stretch from the second conserved V-encoded cysteine to the conserved J-encoded phenylalanine. Sequences without an unambiguous match to a single V gene segment were excluded from the earlier analysis of a few hundred of the donors. In an earlier analysis of 450 to 700 of the donors, V segments were called functional above 56.7% productive rearrangements and were called segregating when the between-donor standard deviation exceeded 5%. A statistical classification framework was built to diagnose cytomegalovirus status from the catalog of TCR beta chain sequences. A later analysis assigned V and J genes by comparing TCR nucleotide sequences with IMGT/GENE-DB human TR gene sequences. A later analysis assigned CDR3 sequences and most-parsimonious VDJ recombination scenarios with the TCRdist pipeline. In a later analysis, each TCR beta chain was defined by its CDR3 amino acid sequence together with its V-gene family, and reads without a unique V-gene family were excluded. As a way to deal with suspected cross-contamination and a sequencing artifact, a later analysis dropped more than 500 nucleotide sequences that were highly shared and had low generation probability. For each public chain, a later analysis derived a clonal expansion index from normalized ranks of inferred template counts within each repertoire. In a later analysis, generation probabilities were computed using a VDJ recombination model fitted to out-of-frame rearrangements, and the results were checked against IGoR. A later analysis scored TCR-TCR, TCR-HLA and TCR-CMV co-occurrence with hypergeometric tests, applying a repertoire-size bias correction to TCR pairs. In a later analysis, false discovery rates were estimated by permuting HLA or CMV assignments 20 times. A later analysis grouped co-occurring TCRs with DBSCAN, adding TCRdist sequence similarity when clustering within HLA-allele-positive subsets. Repertoires with fewer than 30,000 or more than 120,000 public chains, plus five repertoires with anomalous nucleotide sharing, were excluded from co-occurrence clustering. TCRdb took over this immuneACCESS table, retaining in-frame rearrangements with V and J assigned. Such tables are incomplete; in checked studies, under half of the missing clones stem from an unresolved V gene, and the remainder is unexplained. Clonal size and the V and J genes are those of that table, whereas D and trimming came from the DNA. This sample is represented by under 110,000 clones; about four fifths of them were singletons. 1.6% of the sample goes to the ten largest clones.

The cohort comprised fewer than 700 healthy bone marrow donors. All cohort members were sampled while nominally healthy, although unrecorded immune exposures were likely present. The donor tested CMV seronegative, placing the donor among the roughly 350 seronegative members of the cohort. A peripheral blood sample was collected from each donor, and TCR beta sequencing was performed on peripheral blood mononuclear cells. Genomic DNA was extracted from the blood cell samples with the Qiagen DNeasy Blood Extraction Kit. Broad study findings and their caveats: Because counts were too low, approximately 18 rarely observed V segments, including chromosome 9 orphons, were excluded from the earlier analysis of several hundred of the donors. The classifier was reported to diagnose cytomegalovirus status with high specificity and sensitivity in both the original cohort and the validation cohort. An association between a missense DCLRE1C variant and V-gene and J-gene trimming of TCR beta chains was found in a later genetic analysis and replicated in an independent cohort. Because some donors lacked HLA typing at each locus, the association tests relied only on the typed subset. According to a later genetic analysis, donors in an Asian-associated ancestry cluster had fewer N-insertions in productive TCRs than the approximately 690-donor mean. Linkage disequilibrium might explain the correlated functional status among segregating V segments, but an unknown experimental factor could not be excluded. A further reported finding was that TCR beta sequences accurately predicted the HLA-A and HLA-B alleles for most subjects in the first cohort. The only immune exposure information available for the cohort was CMV serostatus. A later analysis found that HLA-associated TCR beta chains were more clonally expanded and had lower generation probabilities than equally common non-associated chains. A group of highly shared sequence variants was considered likely to be a technical artifact of the sequencing pipeline. Most TCR sequences were observed very rarely across donors, whereas some public TCRs were present in many individuals. The 87-base-pair reads could not distinguish some IMGT-functional V segments, including TRBV6-2 and TRBV6-3, so those segments were excluded. The study listed approximately 150 TCR beta chains as associated with cytomegalovirus. In a later analysis, some 17,000 TCR beta sequences were associated with specific HLA alleles at a false discovery rate of 0.05. Presence/absence analyses assumed roughly uniform sequencing depth across donors, an assumption that may not hold. Broadly in line with IMGT annotations, most TCR beta V segments showed up in productive rearrangements about 87% or about 30% of the time in an earlier analysis of several hundred of the donors. In a later analysis, several top co-occurrence clusters were reported to appear linked to parvovirus B19, influenza, CMV and Epstein-Barr virus. According to a later analysis, TCR association rates differed among HLA loci, with DRB1 alleles showing the most associated TCRs and HLA-C alleles showing the fewest. The authors suggested that the approach could potentially be extended to other disease states and immunological phenotypes. In a later analysis, most CMV-associated TCR beta chains were found to appear HLA-restricted, with HLA associations seemingly driven largely by CMV exposure. This cohort had only TCR beta chains sequenced, and the lack of alpha or paired-chain data limited which features could be detected. In vitro tests confirmed that a few of the cytomegalovirus-associated TCR beta chains recognize cytomegalovirus antigens. Strong co-occurrence of HLA alleles, especially DR and DQ, made assigning TCR associations to individual alleles difficult.

Comments on this clone: No cognate antigen has been identified for it. Within one base of it there is no much larger clone, and no base qualities were kept.

The germline V gene encodes CDR1 SNHLY and CDR2 FYNNEI. From the cysteine up to the phenylalanine, the CDR3 has a length of 13 residues. Only CDR3 DNA is held: 39 bases, read in frame from base 1. V is cut by 4 bases and J by 7 bases, and the space between the germline ends is 8 bases. The TCR was taken from a man aged 45-65 years in good health and CMV-seronegative. Sequencing was done on a sample of PBMCs. The chain is encoded by TRBV2 joined to TRBJ1-6; the D gene cannot be named for sure. In nucleotide form, the sequence is TGTGCCAGCAGTGGGCAGGCCAATTCACCCCTCCACTTT. It specifies CASSGQANSPLHF.